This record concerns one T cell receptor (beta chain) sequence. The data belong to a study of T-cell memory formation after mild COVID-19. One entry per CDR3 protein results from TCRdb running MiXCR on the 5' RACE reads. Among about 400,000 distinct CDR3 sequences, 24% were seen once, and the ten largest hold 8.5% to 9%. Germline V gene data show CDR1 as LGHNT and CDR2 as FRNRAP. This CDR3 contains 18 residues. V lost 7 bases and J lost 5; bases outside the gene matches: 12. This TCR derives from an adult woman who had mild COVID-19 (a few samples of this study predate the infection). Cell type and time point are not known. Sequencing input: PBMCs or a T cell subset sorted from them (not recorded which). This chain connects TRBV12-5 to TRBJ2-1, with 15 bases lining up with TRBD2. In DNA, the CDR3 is TGTGCTAGTGCCATGGGACTAGCGGGGGGATCCCCAGACAATGAGCAGTTCTTC. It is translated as CASAMGLAGGSPDNEQFF.